Each of the 14 T cell receptor beta chains below was sequenced from the same sample in a study of blood T cells in healthy people across ages. Primers used in a second PCR of roughly 6 to 11 cycles were a sample-barcoded 5' primer and a J-beta primer mix. Each CDR3 protein gets one entry after TCRdb re-called the 5' RACE reads with MiXCR. The top ten clones hold approximately 3.7% of a sample with around 500,000 distinct CDR3 sequences, about a quarter of them seen once. Another study also made use of these data, one on T cells of mothers and their children.

Specimen: blood. All receptors derive from a boy younger than 10 in good health.

The chain recombines TRBV7-9 with TRBJ2-1; 12 bases agree with TRBD1. The CDR3 contains 15 residues. J lost 7 bases, V lost 7 bases, and 8 bases had no gene match. Germline lookup yields CDR1 SEHNR and CDR2 FQNEAQ (reference sequence). The CDR3 nucleotides are TGTGCCAGCACCCCGGGACAGGGGGCTGGTAATGAGCAGTTCTTC. Residues: CASTPGQGAGNEQFF.

This clonotype turned up a few times. V gene TRBV30 combines with J gene TRBJ1-1; D call uncertain. V lost 5 bases and J lost 1, with 8 bases in between. Germline V gene data show CDR1 as GTSNPN and CDR2 as SVGIG (reference sequence). The CDR3 sequence is 12 residues long. CDR3: CAWETQNTEAFF. The CDR3 nucleotides read TGTGCCTGGGAGACCCAGAACACTGAAGCTTTCTTT.

The rearrangement uses TRBV6-6 and TRBJ2-3; no definite D call. CDR3 length: 12 residues. The germline CDR1 and CDR2 sequences are MNHNY and SVGAGI (reference sequence). V was cut by 6 bases and J by 3 bases, with 7 bases left in between. CDR3 sequence (DNA): TGTGCCAGCAGCCAGAATACAGATACGCAGTATTTT. This encodes CASSQNTDTQYF.

This clonotype was seen many times. The gene calls are TRBV12-3 or TRBV12-4 and TRBJ2-1; TRBD2 might be the D (6 bases). This CDR3 is 13 amino acids long. V lost 5 bases and J lost 6, with 11 bases in between. The CDR3 protein is CASSPMGGNEQFF. CDR3 bases: TGTGCCAGCAGTCCCATGGGGGGCAATGAGCAGTTCTTC.

This clonotype occurred a few times. The rearrangement joins TRBV20-1 to TRBJ1-5, with 7 positions matching TRBD1. V lost 4 bases to trimming and J lost 0 bases; unmatched junction nucleotides: 12. There are 17 residues in the CDR3. The V gene's germline CDR1 is DFQATT and CDR2 SNEGSKA (reference sequence). CDR3 nucleotides: TGCAGTGCTATCCCGACAGGGAGGGTGAATAGCAATCAGCCCCAGCATTTT. It encodes CSAIPTGRVNSNQPQHF.

The J gene is TRBJ1-2, the V gene TRBV12-5, with a tentative D call TRBD1 (6 bases). There are 15 residues in the CDR3. Germline CDR1 is LGHNT and CDR2 is FRNRAP. V gave up 7 bases and J gave up 4 bases, with 19 bases separating them. CDR3 sequence: CASVPSGTSTYGYTF. CDR3 in DNA: TGTGCTAGTGTCCCTTCGGGGACATCAACCTATGGCTACACCTTC.

This clonotype was counted between two and nine times. The chain carries TRBV12-3 or TRBV12-4 and TRBJ2-5, with D possibly matching TRBD1 (6 bases). The J call may be incorrect, as the DNA end agrees better with TRBJ2-7. The CDR3 loop spans 15 amino acids. CDR3: CASSLMGRGLDEQYF. The CDR3 nucleotides read TGTGCCAGCAGTTTAATGGGCAGGGGCCTCGACGAGCAGTACTTC.

V usage is TRBV21-1 and J usage is TRBJ2-5; the table's TRBD1 call for D was not verified on the DNA. The J call is doubtful: the DNA matches TRBJ2-1 better. TRBV21-1 is labeled a pseudogene. CDR3 size: 17 residues. In DNA, the CDR3 is TGTGCCAGCAGCAACCAGCCCTTCCCGGCCGGGGGGAATGAGCAGTTCTTC. It encodes CASSNQPFPAGGNEQFF.

This chain links TRBV29-1 with TRBJ2-5, with 13 positions matching TRBD2. TRBJ2-1 explains the end of the DNA better; the J call may be wrong. The CDR3 consists of 17 residues. Germline V gene sequence: CDR1 SQVTM, CDR2 ANQGSEA. The DNA of the CDR3 is TGCAGCGTTGAAGACCAACTAGCGGGAGGGATCTACAATGAGCAGTTCTTC. Translating gives CSVEDQLAGGIYNEQFF.

This clonotype was observed a handful of times. The chain has TRBV4-1 and TRBJ2-5; D call uncertain. Germline CDR1 MGHRA, CDR2 YSYEKL. Trimming removed 0 bases from V and 1 base from J, with 36 bases in between. The CDR3 spans 24 residues. The CDR3, as DNA: TGCGCCAGCAGCCAAGATTTATTTGGGTTAAATTTTGAAGAGGACCTCCGCTTCCAAGAGACCCAGTACTTC. It yields the protein CASSQDLFGLNFEEDLRFQETQYF.

There are a few counts of this clonotype. The CDR3 DNA sequence: TGTGCCAGCAGTTTTGCTGGCGAACGTCCCTCCTACGAGCAGTACTTC. Amino acid sequence: CASSFAGERPSYEQYF. The chain carries TRBV28 and TRBJ2-7; D gene ambiguous. V lost 3 bases and J lost 0, with 15 bases in between. Germline V gives CDR1 MDHEN, CDR2 SYDVKM. CDR3 length equals 16 residues.

This clonotype appeared a few times. The chain couples TRBV5-1 to TRBJ2-1; D is perhaps TRBD1 or TRBD2 (6 bases each). V was pared by 0 bases and J by 5 bases, with 15 bases between. In germline, CDR1 is SGHRS, CDR2 YFSETQ. This CDR3 has 16 amino acids. The CDR3 protein is CASSLGWGAQDNEQFF. DNA of the CDR3: TGCGCCAGCAGCTTGGGTTGGGGGGCGCAGGACAATGAGCAGTTCTTC.

This rearrangement joins TRBV2 to TRBJ1-6; D gene uncertain. CDR1 and CDR2 from the germline V gene are SNHLY and FYNNEI. V was cut by 5 bases and J by 1 base, with 9 bases left in between. The CDR3 sequence is 15 residues long. As DNA, the CDR3 is TGTGCCAGCAGTCCCGAGCGGTCCTATAATTCACCCCTCCACTTT. Translation: CASSPERSYNSPLHF. The complete variable domain, with remaining parts taken from reference TRBV2 and TRBJ1-6, reads EPEVTQTPSHQVTQMGQEVILRCVPISNHLYFYWYRQILGQKVEFLVSFYNNEISEKSEIFDDQFSVERPDGSNFTLKIRSTKLEDSAMYFCASSPERSYNSPLHFGNGTRLTVT.

This clonotype was seen more than once but under ten times. CDR3 residues: CASSLLPGKGNEKLFF. In nucleotides, the CDR3 is TGCGCCAGCAGCTTGTTACCGGGAAAGGGGAATGAAAAACTGTTTTTT. The J gene is TRBJ1-4, the V gene TRBV5-1; D perhaps matches TRBD1 (5 bases). The V gene lost 1 base and the J gene lost 5 bases, with 15 bases spanning the gap. The CDR3 spans 16 residues. Germline V gene sequence: CDR1 SGHRS, CDR2 YFSETQ.